These 25 T cell receptor beta chains came from one sample sequenced in a study of blood T cell repertoires in COVID-19. The assay was immunoSEQ multiplex PCR, and TCRdb's table has in-frame clones only and misses some. The sample lists fewer than 250,000 clones, roughly 90% seen once, with roughly 8.8% in the top ten. The sequencing sample was made of PBMCs or T cells enriched from blood (not recorded which). The receptors here all came from a woman younger than 30 who had recovered from COVID-19.

The V gene is TRBV11-2, the J gene TRBJ2-5, with 9 bases lining up with TRBD2. The CDR3 spans 16 residues. Germline-derived CDR1 and CDR2 are SGHAT and FQNNGV. V was pared by 5 bases and J by 2 bases, with 9 bases of the junction left unmatched. The CDR3 spells CASSNTAGGAQETQYF. In nucleotides, the CDR3 is TGTGCCAGCAGCAACACAGCGGGGGGAGCGCAAGAGACCCAGTACTTC.

The rearrangement uses TRBV19 and TRBJ1-2; D is perhaps TRBD1 (5 bases). Between the trimmed V and J ends, which lost 4 bases and 4 bases, there was a span of 7 bases. Germline loops: CDR1 LNHDA, CDR2 SQIVND (reference sequence). The CDR3 consists of 12 residues. Here the CDR3 reads CASSRGLYGYTF. The CDR3, as DNA: TGTGCCAGTAGTAGGGGACTCTATGGCTACACCTTC.

This chain connects TRBV6-1 to TRBJ2-7, with TRBD2 as a possible D gene (6 bases). Germline V gene data show CDR1 as MNHNS and CDR2 as SASEGT. The CDR3 has 15 residues. V dropped 4 bases and J dropped 4 bases, with 17 bases sitting between them. The CDR3 bases are TGTGCCAGCAGTGGAGCGAGACGCGGGGAATACGAGCAGTACTTC. Translating it yields CASSGARRGEYEQYF.

J is TRBJ2-5 and V is TRBV5-1; 9 positions match TRBD1. CDR3 length equals 16 residues. V shed 4 bases, J shed 3 bases, and the junction held 10 bases outside the gene matches. Germline V gene data show CDR1 as SGHRS and CDR2 as YFSETQ. The chain's CDR3 is CASSLGQGNSKETQYF. CDR3 nucleotide sequence: TGCGCCAGCAGCCTGGGACAGGGTAATTCCAAAGAGACCCAGTACTTC. The whole variable domain, filled in from reference TRBV5-1 and TRBJ2-5, reads KAGVTQTPRYLIKTRGQQVTLSCSPISGHRSVSWYQQTPGQGLQFLFEYFSETQRNKGNFPGRFSGRQFSNSRSEMNVSTLELGDSALYLCASSLGQGNSKETQYFGPGTRLLVL.

J is TRBJ2-1 and V is TRBV30; TRBD1 might be the D (6 bases). Per the germline V gene, CDR1 is GTSNPN and CDR2 is SVGIG (reference sequence). The length of the CDR3 is 16 residues. The ends were cut back, 2 bases at V and 3 bases at J, with 17 bases in the middle. The CDR3 bases are TGTGCCTGGAGTACCCGATTGGGGGCCGGCTACAATGAGCAGTTCTTC. It codes for CAWSTRLGAGYNEQFF.

The chain links TRBV5-1 to TRBJ1-2; 10 positions match TRBD1. In germline, CDR1 is SGHRS, CDR2 YFSETQ. The CDR3 covers 15 residues. J was trimmed by 4 bases and V by 4 bases; bases with no gene match: 7. CDR3 in DNA: TGCGCCAGCAGCGCCCAGACAGGGGGCGCCTATGGCTACACCTTC. Its translation: CASSAQTGGAYGYTF. The entire variable domain, with the rest obtained from reference TRBV5-1 and TRBJ1-2, is as follows: KAGVTQTPRYLIKTRGQQVTLSCSPISGHRSVSWYQQTPGQGLQFLFEYFSETQRNKGNFPGRFSGRQFSNSRSEMNVSTLELGDSALYLCASSAQTGGAYGYTFGSGTRLTVV.

J is TRBJ2-3 and V is TRBV24-1; weak D call: TRBD1 (8 bases). CDR3 length equals 17 residues. Deletions cut 4 bases from V and 3 bases from J, with 19 bases between. Germline V lookup: CDR1 KGHDR, CDR2 SFDVKD. The CDR3 spells CATSDLTGGEETDTQYF. The CDR3 DNA is TGTGCCACCAGTGACCTAACAGGGGGGGAAGAGACAGATACGCAGTATTTT.

This clone came up a few times. The CDR3 is CASISDRNYEQYF. In nucleotides, the CDR3 is TGTGCCAGCATCTCGGACAGAAACTACGAGCAGTACTTC. V usage is TRBV5-4 and J usage is TRBJ2-7, with a possible D match to TRBD1 (6 bases). This CDR3 is built from 13 residues. Germline values: CDR1 SGHNT, CDR2 YYREEE (reference sequence). V lost 6 bases to trimming and J lost 3 bases, with 13 bases between them.

The rearrangement uses TRBV2 and TRBJ1-6; D may be TRBD1 (6 bases). The CDR3 extends over 15 amino acids. Germline V lookup: CDR1 SNHLY, CDR2 FYNNEI. Trimming took off 2 bases at V and 5 bases at J, with 10 bases between the two ends. CDR3 bases: TGTGCCAGCAGTGAACAGGGGAGGGATAATTCACCCCTCCACTTT. Its protein product is CASSEQGRDNSPLHF.

This clone has a handful of counts. V usage is TRBV5-1 and J usage is TRBJ2-2; D may be TRBD1 (5 bases). The CDR3 runs 16 residues. Trimming shortened V by 0 bases and J by 0 bases, and 9 bases separated the two germline ends. CDR1 SGHRS and CDR2 YFSETQ come from the germline V gene. The CDR3 DNA sequence: TGCGCCAGCAGCTTGGGGTCCAGGGCGAACACCGGGGAGCTGTTTTTT. Its translation is CASSLGSRANTGELFF.

The count of this clone is one. Other DNA sequences from this sample encode an identical CDR3 as well. This chain joins TRBV19 and TRBJ1-4; TRBD1 aligns across 7 bases. The CDR3 is 15 residues long. Germline CDR1 is LNHDA and CDR2 is SQIVND (reference sequence). V lost 6 bases and J lost 0; bases outside the gene matches: 4. The CDR3 bases are TGTGCCAGTAGCCCCGGACAGGCAACTAATGAAAAACTGTTTTTT. This encodes CASSPGQATNEKLFF.

V and J are TRBV15 and TRBJ1-2; D possibly corresponds to TRBD1 (6 bases). The CDR3 runs 14 residues. The ends were cut back, 1 base at V and 3 bases at J, with 9 bases in the middle. Germline CDR1 LNHNV, CDR2 YYDKDF (reference sequence). The chain's CDR3 is CATSRARQDYGYTF. CDR3 DNA sequence: TGTGCCACCAGCAGAGCAAGACAGGACTATGGCTACACCTTC.

The gene calls are TRBV6-2 or TRBV6-3 and TRBJ2-3; a possible D gene is TRBD2 (6 bases). Germline V gives CDR1 MNHEY, CDR2 SVGEGT. This CDR3 has 14 residues. Trimming stripped 2 bases from V and 5 bases from J, with 11 bases between. DNA of the CDR3: TGTGCCAGCAGTTACCCCCGGCGGGGAGATACGCAGTATTTT. Translating it yields CASSYPRRGDTQYF.

The rearrangement uses TRBV24-1 and TRBJ2-6; D gene unclear. Germline V gene data show CDR1 as KGHDR and CDR2 as SFDVKD. Trimming took off 3 bases at V and 1 base at J, with 6 bases between the two ends. The CDR3 totals 15 residues. CDR3 loop: CATSDVRSGANVLTF. As DNA, the CDR3 is TGTGCCACCAGTGATGTGAGATCTGGGGCCAACGTCCTGACTTTC.

The gene calls are TRBV28 and TRBJ1-2, with 7 bases matching TRBD1. J lost 4 bases, V lost 3 bases, and 11 bases had no gene match. Germline V CDR1 and CDR2: MDHEN, SYDVKM. CDR3 size: 16 residues. CDR3 sequence: CASSFPGRQGPYGYTF. For the CDR3, the DNA is TGTGCCAGCAGTTTCCCGGGGCGACAGGGACCCTATGGCTACACCTTC.

The chain couples TRBV5-1 to TRBJ1-1; TRBD1 agrees at 12 bases. The CDR3 is 14 amino acids. Germline lookup yields CDR1 SGHRS and CDR2 YFSETQ. The ends lost 0 bases at V and 7 bases at J; junction bases unmatched: 1. CDR3 in DNA: TGCGCCAGCAGCTTGGGGGACAGGGGGCTTGAAGCTTTCTTT. This encodes CASSLGDRGLEAFF.

V and J are TRBV5-8 and TRBJ2-2, with 10 bases that match TRBD2. CDR3 size: 17 residues. V shed 4 bases and J 5 bases; nucleotides not matched to a gene: 11. The germline V gene has CDR1 SGHTS and CDR2 YDEGEE. For the CDR3, the DNA is TGTGCCAGCAGCGTAATCCCACTAGCGGGGTGGACCGGGGAGCTGTTTTTT. Its protein is CASSVIPLAGWTGELFF. The variable domain in full, completed from reference TRBV5-8 and TRBJ2-2, reads EAGVTQSPTHLIKTRGQQATLRCSPISGHTSVYWYQQALGLGLQFLLWYDEGEERNRGNFPPRFSGRQFPNYSSELNVNALELEDSALYLCASSVIPLAGWTGELFFGEGSRLTVL.

The rearrangement joins TRBV18 to TRBJ2-2; 12 bases fit TRBD1. The CDR3 totals 16 residues. V was pared by 4 bases and J by 6 bases, with 6 bases of the junction left unmatched. The germline gives CDR1 KGHSH, CDR2 LQKENI. The CDR3 region is CASSRDRGHSSGELFF. The CDR3, as DNA: TGTGCCAGCTCACGGGACAGGGGGCATTCGTCCGGGGAGCTGTTTTTT. Filled out from reference TRBV18 and TRBJ2-2, the complete variable domain reads NAGVMQNPRHLVRRRGQEARLRCSPMKGHSHVYWYRQLPEEGLKFMVYLQKENIIDESGMPKERFSAEFPKEGPSILRIQQVVRGDSAAYFCASSRDRGHSSGELFFGEGSRLTVL.

The chain employs TRBV7-2 and TRBJ2-7; 7 bases are shared with TRBD1. V lost 6 bases to trimming and J lost 3 bases; unmatched junction nucleotides: 5. The CDR3 loop spans 13 amino acids. Germline CDR1 reads SGHTA; CDR2 reads FQGNSA. CDR3: CASRLGTVYEQYF. DNA for the CDR3: TGTGCCAGCAGACTCGGGACAGTCTACGAGCAGTACTTC.

This chain uses TRBV2 with TRBJ1-1; 8 bases match TRBD1. Germline CDR1 is SNHLY and CDR2 is FYNNEI. The CDR3 has 12 amino acids. With V trimmed by 6 bases and J by 6 bases, 3 bases remained unmatched. CDR3 in amino acids: CASSKQGAEAFF. CDR3 sequence (DNA): TGTGCCAGCAGCAAACAGGGGGCTGAAGCTTTCTTT. Complete variable domain (other parts from reference TRBV2 and TRBJ1-1): EPEVTQTPSHQVTQMGQEVILRCVPISNHLYFYWYRQILGQKVEFLVSFYNNEISEKSEIFDDQFSVERPDGSNFTLKIRSTKLEDSAMYFCASSKQGAEAFFGQGTRLTVV.

This sequence joins TRBV4-1 and TRBJ1-5, with no clear D. CDR1 and CDR2 (germline): MGHRA, YSYEKL. Trimming left V 0 bases short and J 0 bases short, with 6 bases between. This CDR3 spans 15 amino acids. CDR3 sequence (DNA): TGCGCCAGCAGCCAAGAAATTTATAGCAATCAGCCCCAGCATTTT. Translated: CASSQEIYSNQPQHF.

The rearrangement uses TRBV30 and TRBJ1-2, with TRBD1 matching over 7 bases. CDR1 is GTSNPN, CDR2 SVGIG, per germline (reference sequence). V shed 4 bases, J shed 7 bases, and the junction held 9 bases outside the gene matches. The CDR3 is 13 amino acids. CDR3 residues: CAWTEGPGGGYTF. In nucleotides, the CDR3 is TGTGCCTGGACGGAGGGGCCAGGGGGTGGCTACACCTTC.

This chain connects TRBV30 to TRBJ1-6; D not resolved. This CDR3 comprises 15 residues. CDR1 GTSNPN and CDR2 SVGIG come from the germline V gene (reference sequence). The V end lost 3 bases, the J end lost 0 bases, and 9 bases lay between the germline ends. CDR3 protein: CAWSELSSYNSPLHF. CDR3 DNA: TGTGCCTGGAGCGAGTTAAGCTCCTATAATTCACCCCTCCACTTT.

The chain has TRBV6-2 or TRBV6-3 and TRBJ2-1; D possibly corresponds to TRBD2 (7 bases). The CDR3 sequence is 14 residues long. V lost 2 bases and J lost 8, with 13 bases in between. Germline CDR1 and CDR2: MNHEY and SVGEGT. The CDR3 loop reads CASSYGGGRDEQFF. In DNA form, the CDR3 reads TGTGCCAGCAGTTACGGCGGGGGCCGGGATGAGCAGTTCTTC.

The chain is built from TRBV2 and TRBJ2-7, with D possibly matching TRBD1 (6 bases). CDR1 is SNHLY, CDR2 FYNNEI, per germline. V lost 8 bases to trimming and J lost 4 bases, with 12 bases between them. There are 12 residues in the CDR3. CDR3 loop: CASYRERYEQYF. For the CDR3, the DNA is TGTGCCAGCTACAGGGAACGTTACGAGCAGTACTTC. The entire variable domain, with the rest obtained from reference TRBV2 and TRBJ2-7, is as follows: EPEVTQTPSHQVTQMGQEVILRCVPISNHLYFYWYRQILGQKVEFLVSFYNNEISEKSEIFDDQFSVERPDGSNFTLKIRSTKLEDSAMYFCASYRERYEQYFGPGTRLTVT.